One and the same sample provided the 17 T cell receptor beta chains below, sequenced in a study of blood T cell repertoires in COVID-19 (dated by TCRdb to 2019 to 2021). Library creation used the immunoSEQ multiplex PCR assay. The source is immuneACCESS, and TCRdb retained only in-frame sequences with V and J called. Part of the clones is not carried over; for the studies checked, unresolved V genes explain less than half of this, and the remainder is unexplained. For this sample the table gives 150,000 to 200,000 clones, of which about 85% were detected only once. The ten most abundant clones make up 7.5% to 10% of the sample. The sequenced sample was peripheral blood. The receptors come from an elderly woman with acute or convalescent COVID-19.

The genes are TRBV5-4 and TRBJ2-1, with 8 nucleotides matching TRBD2. V trimming: 4 bases; J trimming: 8 bases; junction bases outside the gene matches: 8. CDR1 and CDR2 (germline): SGHNT, YYREEE (reference sequence). There are 14 residues in the CDR3. CDR3 nucleotides: TGTGCCAGCAGCCCCCGGACTAGCTCCCATGAGCAGTTCTTC. This sequence encodes CASSPRTSSHEQFF. The whole variable domain, filled in from reference TRBV5-4 and TRBJ2-1, reads ETGVTQSPTHLIKTRGQQVTLRCSSQSGHNTVSWYQQALGQGPQFIFQYYREEENGRGNFPPRFSGLQFPNYSSELNVNALELDDSALYLCASSPRTSSHEQFFGPGTRLTVL.

CDR3 sequence reads: CASSVTLLQGAAEAFF. The CDR3 region has the DNA TGTGCCAGCAGTGTCACTTTATTACAGGGGGCCGCTGAAGCTTTCTTT. The chain recombines TRBV6-1 with TRBJ1-1; 9 bases line up with TRBD1. This CDR3 is 16 amino acids long. The J segment lost 6 bases and the V segment lost 4 bases, leaving 12 bases of the junction unmatched. CDR1 and CDR2 (germline): MNHNS, SASEGT.

The V and J genes are TRBV18 and TRBJ2-7; TRBD2 agrees at 9 bases. Trimming removed 3 bases from V and 5 bases from J; junction bases left unmatched: 8. Germline V gene data show CDR1 as KGHSH and CDR2 as LQKENI. This CDR3 comprises 15 residues. This CDR3 reads CASSPPGLAAHEQYF. CDR3 in DNA: TGTGCCAGCTCACCCCCGGGACTAGCAGCCCACGAGCAGTACTTC.

This chain links TRBV12-3 or TRBV12-4 with TRBJ2-4; D may be TRBD1 (6 bases). Trimming removed 1 base from V and 15 bases from J, with 13 bases in between. CDR3 size: 12 residues. The CDR3 nucleotides are TGTGCCAGCAGTTTAGACAGGGTTCCCACGTACTTC. Translated, it gives CASSLDRVPTYF.

The chain links TRBV19 to TRBJ2-2; 8 positions agree with TRBD1. V gave up 6 bases and J gave up 3 bases; unmatched junction bases: 3. CDR1 and CDR2 (germline): LNHDA, SQIVND (reference sequence). The CDR3 is 14 amino acids. The CDR3 bases are TGTGCCAGTAGGACAGGGGCGGACACCGGGGAGCTGTTTTTT. The encoded protein is CASRTGADTGELFF.

V and J are TRBV5-5 and TRBJ2-1; 12 nucleotides agree with TRBD2. With 5 bases clipped from V and 2 bases from J, the junction kept 2 bases outside the gene matches. The germline CDR1 and CDR2 sequences are SGHKS and YYEKEE (reference sequence). CDR3 length equals 15 residues. CDR3 residues: CASRTSGRAYNEQFF. The CDR3, as DNA: TGTGCCAGCAGGACTAGCGGGAGAGCCTACAATGAGCAGTTCTTC. Variable domain in full (rest from reference TRBV5-5 and TRBJ2-1): DAGVTQSPTHLIKTRGQQVTLRCSPISGHKSVSWYQQVLGQGPQFIFQYYEKEERGRGNFPDRFSARQFPNYSSELNVNALLLGDSALYLCASRTSGRAYNEQFFGPGTRLTVL.

The V gene is TRBV4-1, the J gene TRBJ2-1, with TRBD2 matching 8 bases. The CDR3 has 15 residues. Losses at the gene ends were 6 bases for V and 1 base for J; bases not matched to a gene: 5. CDR1 MGHRA and CDR2 YSYEKL come from the germline V gene. Here the CDR3 DNA reads TGCGCCAGCAGGGTAGCGGGACTTTCCTACAATGAGCAGTTCTTC. It specifies CASRVAGLSYNEQFF.

The chain is built from TRBV27 and TRBJ2-7; 8 bases match TRBD1. This CDR3 region has 15 residues. The germline CDR1 and CDR2 sequences are MNHEY and SMNVEV (reference sequence). With V trimmed by 6 bases and J by 6 bases, 13 bases remained unmatched. CDR3 sequence: CASSSGTGPPFEQYF. CDR3 DNA: TGTGCCAGCAGCTCTGGGACAGGTCCCCCCTTCGAGCAGTACTTC.

The chain has TRBV6-6 and TRBJ1-5; 9 bases are shared with TRBD1. V dropped 6 bases and J dropped 6; count of bases not matched to a gene: 6. The CDR3 is 14 amino acids. CDR1 is MNHNY, CDR2 SVGAGI, per germline (reference sequence). CDR3 nucleotides: TGTGCCAGCAGCCGCACAGGGGGCGGTCAGCCCCAGCATTTT. This encodes CASSRTGGGQPQHF.

This clone was seen only once. This chain joins TRBV3-1 (or the pseudogene TRBV3-2) and TRBJ1-2; tentative D call: TRBD1 (5 bases). Per germline, CDR1 LGHDT and CDR2 YNNKEL (reference sequence). Trimming removed 4 bases from V and 4 bases from J, with 16 bases in between. The length of the CDR3 is 15 residues. Here the CDR3 reads CASSREGEGCYGYTF. The DNA of the CDR3 is TGTGCCAGCAGCCGAGAAGGGGAGGGATGCTATGGCTACACCTTC.

The chain uses TRBV6-2 or TRBV6-3 and TRBJ1-1; 8 nucleotides match TRBD1. With V trimmed by 6 bases and J by 1 base, 7 bases remained unmatched. CDR3 length equals 15 residues. The germline gives CDR1 MNHEY, CDR2 SVGEGT. As DNA, the CDR3 is TGTGCCAGCAGACCTGGACAGGGAGGGAACACTGAAGCTTTCTTT. This gives the protein CASRPGQGGNTEAFF.

This clone was detected ten times or more. The CDR3 spells CASSLALGTGETQYF. In nucleotides, the CDR3 is TGTGCCAGCAGCTTGGCGTTAGGGACAGGTGAGACCCAGTACTTC. V gene TRBV5-4 combines with J gene TRBJ2-5, with 8 bases identical to TRBD1. The CDR3 totals 15 residues. Germline V gene lookup returns CDR1 SGHNT and CDR2 YYREEE (reference sequence). V dropped 0 bases and J dropped 5; count of bases not matched to a gene: 6.

The chain uses TRBV21-1 and TRBJ2-7; the table names TRBD2, a call not compared with the DNA. TRBV21-1 is recorded as a pseudogene. This CDR3 contains 16 residues. The CDR3 coding sequence is TGTGCCAGCAGCAAAATTCAGCTAGCGGTAGGCTACGAGCAGTACTTC. Amino acid sequence: CASSKIQLAVGYEQYF.

V usage is TRBV6-5 and J usage is TRBJ2-3, with D possibly matching TRBD1 (6 bases). Germline V gene data show CDR1 as MNHEY and CDR2 as SVGAGI. The CDR3 totals 12 residues. The V end was cut by 7 bases, the J end by 4 bases, with 9 bases between. The CDR3 DNA follows: TGTGCCAGCAACTCAGGGGCAGATACGCAGTATTTT. Translation gives CASNSGADTQYF.

Only a few counts were recorded for this clone. The V and J genes are TRBV12-3 or TRBV12-4 and TRBJ2-1; D is unresolved. The CDR3 loop spans 13 amino acids. V was clipped by 6 bases and J by 2 bases, with 8 bases between them. The CDR3 region has the DNA TGTGCCAGCAGACCGGCGGCCTACAATGAGCAGTTCTTC. It yields the protein CASRPAAYNEQFF.

V is TRBV11-2 and J is TRBJ2-3, with a tentative D call TRBD1 (6 bases). V lost 0 bases to trimming and J lost 2 bases, with 12 bases between them. This CDR3 contains 16 residues. The germline CDR1 and CDR2 sequences are SGHAT and FQNNGV. CDR3 sequence: CASSLEFTGLTDTQYF. CDR3 nucleotides: TGTGCCAGCAGCTTAGAGTTTACAGGGCTCACAGATACGCAGTATTTT.

J is TRBJ1-4 and V is TRBV28, with D possibly being TRBD1 (6 bases). V was cut by 8 bases and J by 8 bases, with 21 bases left in between. Germline loops: CDR1 MDHEN, CDR2 SYDVKM. The CDR3 covers 15 residues. DNA for the CDR3: TGTGCCAGCCGAATCCTAGGGGGTTCTAGCGAAAAACTGTTTTTT. This encodes CASRILGGSSEKLFF.